Listed here are 9 T cell receptor beta chains from one sample, sequenced in a study of OX40 agonist ivuxolimab in advanced cancers. The method was immunoSEQ multiplex PCR; TCRdb's version includes in-frame clones alone and lacks a portion of them. The data show approximately 58,000 clones, with around 93% seen just once and roughly 0.45% held by the top ten. The sequenced sample was CD4+ or CD8+ T cells sorted from blood, obtained in a trial of the OX40 agonist ivuxolimab. The receptors come from an adult with an advanced solid tumor such as melanoma, head and neck, liver or kidney cancer.

This rearrangement joins TRBV29-1 to TRBJ2-7; D remains ambiguous. Germline CDR1 is SQVTM and CDR2 is ANQGSEA. V gave up 0 bases and J gave up 2 bases, with 5 bases separating them. The length of the CDR3 is 12 residues. CDR3 DNA sequence: TGCAGCGTTGAAGAAACCGCCTACGAGCAGTACTTC. Amino acid sequence: CSVEETAYEQYF.

This clone turned up a few times. The chain recombines TRBV14 with TRBJ2-3, with D perhaps TRBD1 (6 bases). Germline V gives CDR1 SGHDN, CDR2 FVKESK. CDR3 length: 17 amino acids. The V gene lost 2 bases and the J gene lost 8 bases, with 23 bases spanning the gap. CDR3 region: CASSQLQGMATYGTQYF. CDR3 coding DNA: TGTGCCAGCAGCCAACTTCAGGGGATGGCCACGTATGGTACGCAGTATTTT.

The rearrangement links TRBV18 to TRBJ1-5; a weak D match, TRBD1 (6 bases). The V and J ends lost 9 bases and 1 base respectively, with 13 bases between them. Germline lookup yields CDR1 KGHSH and CDR2 LQKENI. This CDR3 is built from 14 residues. This CDR3 is CASSGAKSNQPQHF. Here the CDR3 DNA reads TGTGCCAGTTCGGGGGCAAAAAGCAATCAGCCCCAGCATTTT.

V usage is TRBV30 and J usage is TRBJ1-4; D is perhaps TRBD1 (5 bases). This CDR3 region has 15 residues. V lost 2 bases and J lost 6, with 16 bases in between. CDR1 is GTSNPN, CDR2 SVGIG, per germline (reference sequence). The CDR3 DNA reads as TGTGCCTGGAGTCCTCGGGGCAGCCTGTATGAAAAACTGTTTTTT. Translated: CAWSPRGSLYEKLFF. The entire variable domain, with the rest obtained from reference TRBV30 and TRBJ1-4, is as follows: SQTIHQWPATLVQPVGSPLSLECTVEGTSNPNLYWYRQAAGRGLQLLFYSVGIGQISSEVPQNLSASRPQDRQFILSSKKLLLSDSGFYLCAWSPRGSLYEKLFFGSGTQLSVL.

This clone appeared a single time. This chain joins TRBV7-2 and TRBJ1-1; 7 positions match TRBD1. V was pared by 5 bases and J by 0 bases, with 6 bases of the junction left unmatched. Germline assignment: CDR1 SGHTA and CDR2 FQGNSA. This CDR3 is 15 amino acids long. The DNA for the CDR3 is TGTGCCAGCAGCCCGGGACAGACAATGAACACTGAAGCTTTCTTT. Translating it yields CASSPGQTMNTEAFF.

The chain uses TRBV27 and TRBJ2-2; unclear D gene. The V end was cut by 3 bases, the J end by 2 bases, with 10 bases between. CDR3 length: 15 amino acids. Germline lookup yields CDR1 MNHEY and CDR2 SMNVEV (reference sequence). The DNA for the CDR3 is TGTGCCAGCAGTTTTGTCTCGCCTAACACCGGGGAGCTGTTTTTT. This translates into CASSFVSPNTGELFF.

This clone has more than one count but fewer than ten. The same CDR3 arises from other DNA sequences in this sample as well. V and J are TRBV12-5 and TRBJ1-2; weak D call: TRBD1 (5 bases). Trimming took off 0 bases at V and 3 bases at J, with 17 bases between the two ends. Germline CDR1 and CDR2: LGHNT and FRNRAP. The CDR3 is made up of 17 amino acids. CDR3 sequence: CASGLVGGSDGDYGYTF. The CDR3 DNA reads as TGTGCTAGTGGTTTGGTTGGGGGTTCGGATGGGGACTATGGCTACACCTTC.

The chain links TRBV7-9 to TRBJ2-3, with 7 nucleotides matching TRBD2. This CDR3 spans 16 amino acids. With 4 bases clipped from V and 0 bases from J, the junction kept 7 bases outside the gene matches. Looked up from germline, CDR1 is SEHNR and CDR2 is FQNEAQ (reference sequence). The CDR3 region is CASSSWRGSSTDTQYF. The CDR3 nucleotides read TGTGCCAGCAGCTCGTGGCGCGGGAGTAGCACAGATACGCAGTATTTT.

This clone came up once. The chain recombines TRBV19 with TRBJ1-5; D call uncertain. The CDR3 has 15 residues. Germline V gene sequence: CDR1 LNHDA, CDR2 SQIVND (reference sequence). V shed 1 base and J shed 0 bases, with 7 bases lying between them. The CDR3 nucleotides read TGTGCCAGTAGTATAGGCCAAAATAGCAATCAGCCCCAGCATTTT. This encodes CASSIGQNSNQPQHF.